Here is one T cell receptor (beta chain) with its context. Its target is unknown. The assay was immunoSEQ multiplex PCR, and TCRdb's table has in-frame clones only and misses some. This table has 25,000 to 35,000 clones, over 75% appearing once. This record belongs to a study of T cell responses to AZD1222 COVID-19 vaccine. Study-wide context: Second-dose intervals of approximately 4 or approximately 12 weeks were pooled. Points from the study as a whole: Donors, mostly white British, included more females; clonal diversity was possibly underestimated. Increases in Spike-specific TCR breadth and depth were seen after two AZD1222 doses. Baseline seropositivity occurred in only a handful of AZD1222 recipients.

The CDR3 length is 19 residues. In germline, CDR1 is MGHRA, CDR2 YSYEKL. V dropped 5 bases and J dropped 5; count of bases not matched to a gene: 18. This chain joins TRBV4-1 and TRBJ1-2, with 12 bases matching TRBD1. Material: peripheral blood, obtained on day 0 of AZD1222 vaccination. This receptor was taken from an adult in good health. In DNA, the CDR3 is TGCGCCAGCAGCGGCCCCGGGACAGGGGGCGGCGGGGTTGGGTATGGCTACACCTTC. This sequence encodes CASSGPGTGGGGVGYGYTF.